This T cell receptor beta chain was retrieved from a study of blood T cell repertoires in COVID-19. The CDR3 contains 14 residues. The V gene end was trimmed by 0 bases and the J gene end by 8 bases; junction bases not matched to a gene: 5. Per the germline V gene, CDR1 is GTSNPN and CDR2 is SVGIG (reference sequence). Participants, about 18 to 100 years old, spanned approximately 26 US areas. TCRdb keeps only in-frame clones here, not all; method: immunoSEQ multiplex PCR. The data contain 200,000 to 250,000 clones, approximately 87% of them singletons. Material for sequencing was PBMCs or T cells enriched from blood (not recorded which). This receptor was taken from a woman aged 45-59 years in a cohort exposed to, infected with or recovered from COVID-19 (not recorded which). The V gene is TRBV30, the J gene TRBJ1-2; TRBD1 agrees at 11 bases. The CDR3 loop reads CAWSVSGQGAGYTF. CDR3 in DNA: TGTGCCTGGAGTGTAAGCGGACAGGGGGCAGGCTACACCTTC. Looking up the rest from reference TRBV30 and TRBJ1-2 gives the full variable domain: SQTIHQWPATLVQPVGSPLSLECTVEGTSNPNLYWYRQAAGRGLQLLFYSVGIGQISSEVPQNLSASRPQDRQFILSSKKLLLSDSGFYLCAWSVSGQGAGYTFGSGTRLTVV.